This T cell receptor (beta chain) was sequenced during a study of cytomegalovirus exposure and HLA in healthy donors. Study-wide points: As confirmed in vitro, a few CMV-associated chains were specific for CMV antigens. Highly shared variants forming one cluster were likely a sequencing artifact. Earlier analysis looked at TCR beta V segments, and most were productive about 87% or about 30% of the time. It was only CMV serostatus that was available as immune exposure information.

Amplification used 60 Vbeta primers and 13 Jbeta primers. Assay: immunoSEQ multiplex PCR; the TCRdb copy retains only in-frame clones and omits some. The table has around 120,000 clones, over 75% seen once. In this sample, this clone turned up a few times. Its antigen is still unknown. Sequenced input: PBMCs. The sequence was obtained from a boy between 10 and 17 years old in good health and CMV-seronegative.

The CDR3 reads CASSTPGQSPDTQYF. The CDR3 DNA reads as TGTGCCAGCAGCACCCCGGGACAGTCTCCAGATACGCAGTATTTT. The rearrangement uses TRBV9 and TRBJ2-3; 7 bases are a match to TRBD1. The J segment lost 4 bases and the V segment lost 4 bases, leaving 9 bases of the junction unmatched. The CDR3 sequence is 15 residues long. Germline-derived CDR1 and CDR2 are SGDLS and YYNGEE.